The 17 T cell receptor beta chains below were found in one sample sequenced in a study of cytomegalovirus exposure and HLA in healthy donors. The PCR was carried out with 60 Vbeta primers and 13 Jbeta primers. Repertoires were generated with immunoSEQ multiplex PCR, while TCRdb's copy carries only in-frame clones and drops some. Among some 150,000 clones, 75% to 80% were seen once, and the ten largest hold roughly 3.7%. Sequenced sample: PBMCs. The receptors here all came from a male donor in good health and CMV-seronegative.

V gene TRBV27 combines with J gene TRBJ1-2; possibly TRBD1 for D (5 bases). Trimming took 6 bases from V and 6 from J, leaving 14 bases between them. This CDR3 comprises 13 residues. CDR1 MNHEY and CDR2 SMNVEV come from the germline V gene (reference sequence). CDR3 loop: CASSPWGTNGYTF. In DNA form, the CDR3 reads TGTGCCAGCAGCCCCTGGGGCACTAATGGCTACACCTTC.

The CDR3 sequence: CASSSDRSGYTF. DNA for the CDR3: TGCGCCAGCAGCTCGGACAGGAGTGGCTACACCTTC. The rearrangement uses TRBV5-1 and TRBJ1-2; 7 bases fit TRBD1. Per germline, CDR1 SGHRS and CDR2 YFSETQ. The V segment lost 3 bases and the J segment 7 bases; nucleotides outside the gene matches: 3. The CDR3 totals 12 residues.

J is TRBJ2-1 and V is TRBV7-3; possible D gene TRBD2, 7 bases. The CDR3 sequence is 15 residues long. CDR1 and CDR2 from the germline V gene are SGHTA and FQGTGA. Trimming left V 5 bases short and J 2 bases short, with 13 bases between. CDR3 in DNA: TGTGCCAGCAGCCCGGGGGGCGGGGCCTACAATGAGCAGTTCTTC. This translates into CASSPGGGAYNEQFF.

The rearrangement uses TRBV6-5 and TRBJ2-5; 9 bases fit TRBD1. The J call may be faulty, since TRBJ2-7 better matches the DNA end. Germline CDR1 reads MNHEY; CDR2 reads SVGAGI. The CDR3 extends over 13 amino acids. CDR3 loop: CASRTGGTYEQYF. The CDR3 nucleotides read TGTGCCAGCAGGACAGGGGGGACCTACGAGCAGTACTTC.

The chain carries TRBV7-9 and TRBJ2-1; 12 bases line up with TRBD2. The CDR3 totals 15 residues. CDR1 is SEHNR and CDR2 is FQNEAQ in the germline V gene (reference sequence). Germline trimming cut 3 bases from V and 5 bases from J; bases unmatched to any gene: 2. CDR3 nucleotide sequence: TGTGCCAGCAGCTTGACTAGCGGGAGCAACAATGAGCAGTTCTTC. It encodes CASSLTSGSNNEQFF.

V is TRBV27 and J is TRBJ2-5, with 9 bases that match TRBD2. The germline V gene has CDR1 MNHEY and CDR2 SMNVEV (reference sequence). V shed 9 bases, J shed 1 base, and the junction held 9 bases outside the gene matches. The CDR3 contains 15 residues. CDR3 nucleotide sequence: TGTGCCAGTAATGGGGCGGGGGGGCCCCAAGAGACCCAGTACTTC. Its protein product is CASNGAGGPQETQYF.

The chain combines TRBV6-5 with TRBJ1-1; TRBD1 aligns across 7 bases. The CDR3 contains 16 residues. Per germline, CDR1 MNHEY and CDR2 SVGAGI. J was trimmed by 3 bases and V by 1 base; bases with no gene match: 8. In nucleotides, the CDR3 is TGTGCCAGCAGTTACTACATGACAGGGATGGACACTGAAGCTTTCTTT. Translation gives CASSYYMTGMDTEAFF.

The chain recombines TRBV27 with TRBJ1-2; 7 positions agree with TRBD1. Germline V lookup: CDR1 MNHEY, CDR2 SMNVEV (reference sequence). Trimming cost V 7 bases and J 3 bases; bases outside gene matches: 8. CDR3 length equals 14 residues. The CDR3: CASTRGWGDYGYTF. The CDR3 DNA reads TGTGCCAGCACCAGGGGGTGGGGAGACTATGGCTACACCTTC.

This chain links TRBV5-1 with TRBJ1-5; the D gene is possibly TRBD1 (5 bases). Germline CDR1 is SGHRS and CDR2 is YFSETQ. The CDR3 has 14 amino acids. Trimming took 5 bases from V and 0 from J, leaving 9 bases between them. CDR3 DNA: TGCGCCAGCAGGCCTGACAGTAGCAATCAGCCCCAGCATTTT. Protein product: CASRPDSSNQPQHF. The full variable domain, rest sourced from reference TRBV5-1 and TRBJ1-5, is KAGVTQTPRYLIKTRGQQVTLSCSPISGHRSVSWYQQTPGQGLQFLFEYFSETQRNKGNFPGRFSGRQFSNSRSEMNVSTLELGDSALYLCASRPDSSNQPQHFGDGTRLSIL.

This chain links TRBV10-3 with TRBJ1-2, with TRBD1 identical over 9 bases. CDR3 length equals 16 residues. Germline-derived CDR1 and CDR2 are ENHRY and SYGVKD. J was trimmed by 8 bases and V by 3 bases; bases with no gene match: 13. CDR3 sequence (DNA): TGTGCCATCAGTGATGAGGTAACGGGACAGGGTGGCGGCTACACCTTC. Amino acids: CAISDEVTGQGGGYTF.

The V gene is TRBV6-5, the J gene TRBJ1-2; a possible D gene is TRBD1 (5 bases). The CDR3 is 15 amino acids. V was shortened by 7 bases and J by 2 bases, with 17 bases between the two germline ends. The germline V gene has CDR1 MNHEY and CDR2 SVGAGI. CDR3 nucleotide sequence: TGTGCCAGCACCGCCTCGGGGGGATCCAACTATGGCTACACCTTC. As protein: CASTASGGSNYGYTF.

The genes are TRBV10-3 and TRBJ1-4, with TRBD1 identical over 11 bases. The CDR3 consists of 17 residues. Germline-derived CDR1 and CDR2 are ENHRY and SYGVKD. With 3 bases clipped from V and 0 bases from J, the junction kept 3 bases outside the gene matches. The CDR3 reads CAISDRGQGATNEKLFF. DNA of the CDR3: TGTGCCATCAGTGACCGGGGACAGGGGGCAACTAATGAAAAACTGTTTTTT.

The chain recombines TRBV5-1 with TRBJ2-3; D is undetermined. Germline CDR1 reads SGHRS; CDR2 reads YFSETQ. CDR3 length: 13 residues. The ends were cut back, 0 bases at V and 5 bases at J, with 7 bases in the middle. The CDR3, as DNA: TGCGCCAGCAGCTTGGCCCCAGAAGATACGCAGTATTTT. This codes for CASSLAPEDTQYF.

Concerning this clone: In the same sample, other DNA sequences code for this CDR3. The genes are TRBV27 and TRBJ2-7; 7 nucleotides agree with TRBD2. This CDR3 is built from 15 residues. The V gene end was trimmed by 6 bases and the J gene end by 0 bases; junction bases not matched to a gene: 8. CDR1 is MNHEY and CDR2 is SMNVEV in the germline V gene (reference sequence). CDR3 protein: CASSFTSVSSYEQYF. CDR3 bases: TGTGCCAGCAGCTTCACTAGCGTTAGCTCCTACGAGCAGTACTTC.

A few counts support this clone. The chain carries TRBV5-6 and TRBJ2-5; 10 bases are shared with TRBD1. The CDR3 has 14 amino acids. Germline V gene lookup returns CDR1 SGHDT and CDR2 YYEEEE. V shed 4 bases, J shed 7 bases, and the junction held 7 bases outside the gene matches. CDR3 region: CASSTGTGVGTQYF. Written as DNA, the CDR3 is TGTGCCAGCAGCACCGGGACAGGGGTTGGGACCCAGTACTTC.

The chain joins TRBV6-5 to TRBJ2-5, with 9 positions matching TRBD1. The J call could be wrong; TRBJ2-7 is a better fit for the DNA end. Germline lookup yields CDR1 MNHEY and CDR2 SVGAGI. CDR3 length equals 16 residues. The CDR3 nucleotides read TGTGCCAGCAGTTACTCGACGGACAGGGGTACCTACGAGCAGTACTTC. The encoded protein is CASSYSTDRGTYEQYF.

J is TRBJ2-3 and V is TRBV6-5; TRBD2 aligns across 7 bases. There are 15 residues in the CDR3. Germline V gene data show CDR1 as MNHEY and CDR2 as SVGAGI. Trimming at V came to 0 bases and at J to 5 bases, leaving 5 bases not matched to a gene. For the CDR3, the DNA is TGTGCCAGCAGTTACTCGGGGGGGAAAGGAGATACGCAGTATTTT. Protein sequence: CASSYSGGKGDTQYF.